This TCR beta chain was identified in a study of T cell responses to AZD1222 COVID-19 vaccine. Across the whole study: Analysis merged second doses at about 4 or about 12 weeks. Study-level findings and limits: Repertoires in all cases were sampled only once the peak T cell response had passed.

CDR1 SGHRS and CDR2 YFSETQ come from the germline V gene. This CDR3 comprises 14 residues. This table comes from immunoSEQ multiplex PCR, and its TCRdb copy is limited to in-frame clones, with some not included. The table shows more than 100,000 clones, with roughly 88% occurring only once. Of note for this clone: Its antigen remains unknown. One junction end does not reproduce the germline sequence, and a read error may be involved.

This chain joins TRBV5-1 and TRBJ1-6; D may be TRBD1 (6 bases). The source of this sequence is an adult in good health. The sequences come from peripheral blood, collected on day 0 of AZD1222 vaccination. The chain's CDR3 is CASSQDSYNSLLHF. The DNA of the CDR3 is TGCGCCAGCTCACAGGACAGCTATAATTCACTCCTCCACTTT.